The following is a T cell receptor (beta chain) sequence with its context. What it binds is unknown. This sample was included in a study of T cell responses to AZD1222 COVID-19 vaccine. General study points: The breadth and depth of Spike-specific TCRs increased once two AZD1222 doses had been given.

There are 12 residues in the CDR3. Germline V gene data show CDR1 as LNHDA and CDR2 as SQIVND (reference sequence). V was cut by 6 bases and J by 5 bases, with 10 bases left in between. Assay: immunoSEQ multiplex PCR; the TCRdb copy retains only in-frame clones and omits some. The data contain over 100,000 clones, around 90% of them singletons. J is TRBJ1-2 and V is TRBV19, with D unresolved. The source was peripheral blood, collected 28 days after the second AZD1222 dose. The receptor's source is an adult who received the AZD1222 COVID-19 vaccine. The CDR3 nucleotides read TGTGCCAGTAGCCTCGGTGGGTATGGCTACACCTTC. It translates to CASSLGGYGYTF.